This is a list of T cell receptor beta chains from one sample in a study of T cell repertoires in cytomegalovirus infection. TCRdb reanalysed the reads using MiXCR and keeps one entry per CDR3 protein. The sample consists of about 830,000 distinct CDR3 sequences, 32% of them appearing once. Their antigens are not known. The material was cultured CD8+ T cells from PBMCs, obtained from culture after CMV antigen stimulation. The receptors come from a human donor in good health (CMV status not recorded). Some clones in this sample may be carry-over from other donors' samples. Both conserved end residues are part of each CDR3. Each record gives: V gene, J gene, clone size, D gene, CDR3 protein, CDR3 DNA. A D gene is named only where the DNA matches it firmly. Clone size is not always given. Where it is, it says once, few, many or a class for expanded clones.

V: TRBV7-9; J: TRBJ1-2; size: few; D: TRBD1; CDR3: CASSLLSGGAVDYGYTF; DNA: TGTGCCAGCAGCTTACTTTCAGGGGGCGCGGTAGACTATGGCTACACCTTC
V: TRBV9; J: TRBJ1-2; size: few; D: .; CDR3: CASSVDGRYGYTF; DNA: TGTGCCAGCAGCGTGGACGGCCGCTATGGCTACACCTTC
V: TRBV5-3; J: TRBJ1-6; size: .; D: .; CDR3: CARSQSNGTEPSREDSPLHF; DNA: TGTGCCAGAAGCCAGAGTAATGGAACCGAACCTAGCCGAGAGGATTCACCCCTCCACTTT
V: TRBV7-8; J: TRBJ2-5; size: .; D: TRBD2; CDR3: CASSENLAGWETQYF; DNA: TGTGCCAGCAGCGAAAATCTAGCGGGGTGGGAGACCCAGTACTTC
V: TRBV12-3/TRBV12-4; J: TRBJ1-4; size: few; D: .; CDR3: CASSSRQVSEKLFF; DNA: TGTGCCAGCAGTTCACGACAGGTATCTGAAAAACTGTTTTTT
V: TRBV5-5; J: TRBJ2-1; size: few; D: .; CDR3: CASSLPTGGHDEQFF; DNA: TGTGCCAGCAGCTTGCCCACAGGTGGGCACGATGAGCAGTTCTTC
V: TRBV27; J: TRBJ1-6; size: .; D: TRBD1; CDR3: CASRYTGDSPLHF; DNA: TGTGCCAGCAGATATACAGGGGATTCACCCCTCCACTTT
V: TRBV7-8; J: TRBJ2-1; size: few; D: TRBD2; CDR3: CASSPRTSPYNEQFF; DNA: TGTGCCAGCAGCCCACGGACTAGCCCCTACAATGAGCAGTTCTTC
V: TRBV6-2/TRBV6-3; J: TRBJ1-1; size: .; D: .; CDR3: CASSWTDTEAFF; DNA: TGTGCCAGCAGTTGGACGGATACTGAAGCTTTCTTT
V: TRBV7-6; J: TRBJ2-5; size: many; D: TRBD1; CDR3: CASSPLRGHKETQYF; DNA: TGTGCCAGCAGCCCCTTGAGGGGGCACAAAGAGACCCAGTACTTC
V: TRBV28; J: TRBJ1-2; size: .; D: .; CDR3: CASRLRGYGYTF; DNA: TGTGCCAGCAGGCTTCGCGGGTATGGCTACACCTTC
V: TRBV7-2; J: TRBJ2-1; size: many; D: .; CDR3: CASRWEGAGVEQFF; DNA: TGTGCCAGCAGATGGGAAGGGGCTGGGGTTGAGCAGTTCTTC
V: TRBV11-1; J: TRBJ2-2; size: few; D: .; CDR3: CASSLRRTSHTGELFF; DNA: TGTGCCAGCAGCTTGAGGAGGACCTCTCACACCGGGGAGCTGTTTTTT
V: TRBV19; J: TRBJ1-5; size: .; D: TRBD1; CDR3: CASTYSTGSNQPQHF; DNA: TGTGCCAGTACTTACTCGACAGGGAGTAATCAGCCCCAGCATTTT
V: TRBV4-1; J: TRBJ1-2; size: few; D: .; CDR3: CASSPGLGLYFGYTF; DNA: TGCGCCAGCAGCCCAGGACTGGGATTATATTTCGGCTACACCTTC
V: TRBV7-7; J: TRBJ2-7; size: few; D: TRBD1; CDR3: CASSSGTGTEQYF; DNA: TGTGCTAGCAGCTCAGGGACAGGGACCGAGCAGTACTTC
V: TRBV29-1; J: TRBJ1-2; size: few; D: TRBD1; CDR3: CSVVDRNYGYTF; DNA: TGCAGCGTTGTGGACAGGAACTATGGCTACACCTTC
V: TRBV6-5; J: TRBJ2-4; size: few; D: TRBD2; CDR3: CASSYPIGGENIQYF; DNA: TGTGCCAGCAGTTACCCTATCGGGGGGGAAAACATTCAGTACTTC
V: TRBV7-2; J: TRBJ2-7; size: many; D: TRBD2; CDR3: CASSLELAGLYEQYF; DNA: TGTGCCAGCAGCTTAGAACTAGCGGGGTTATACGAGCAGTACTTC
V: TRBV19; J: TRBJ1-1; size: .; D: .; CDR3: CASSIDLGSGTEAFF; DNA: TGTGCCAGTAGTATAGATTTAGGGTCCGGCACTGAAGCTTTCTTT
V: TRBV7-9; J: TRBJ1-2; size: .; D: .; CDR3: CASSKTNYGYTF; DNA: TGTGCCAGCAGCAAGACAAACTATGGCTACACCTTC
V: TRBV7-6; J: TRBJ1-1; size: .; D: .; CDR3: CASSFREDGNTEAFF; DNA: TGTGCCAGCAGCTTCCGCGAAGACGGGAACACTGAAGCTTTCTTT
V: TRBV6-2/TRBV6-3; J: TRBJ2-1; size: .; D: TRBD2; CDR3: CASSYSFLERGKNEQFF; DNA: TGTGCCAGCAGTTACTCCTTTTTAGAGCGGGGGAAGAATGAGCAGTTCTTC
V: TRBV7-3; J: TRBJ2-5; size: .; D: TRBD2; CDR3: CASSQTSGALETQYF; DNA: TGTGCCAGCAGCCAGACTAGCGGGGCACTGGAGACCCAGTACTTC
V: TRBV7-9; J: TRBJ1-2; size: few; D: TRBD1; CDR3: CASSNKRGQGRWGYTF; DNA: TGTGCCAGCAGCAATAAGAGAGGACAGGGCCGTTGGGGCTACACCTTC
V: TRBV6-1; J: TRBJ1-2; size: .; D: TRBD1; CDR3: CASSVPGGTETNYGYTF; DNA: TGTGCCAGCAGTGTCCCAGGGGGGACAGAAACTAACTATGGCTACACCTTC
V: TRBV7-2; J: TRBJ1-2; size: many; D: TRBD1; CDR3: CASSSRDRTGDYGYTF; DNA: TGTGCCAGCAGCTCTAGAGACCGGACAGGGGACTATGGCTACACCTTC
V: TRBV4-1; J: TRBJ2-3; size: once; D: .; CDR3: CASSQDPGATDTQYF; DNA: TGCGCCAGCAGTCAAGACCCCGGGGCCACAGATACGCAGTATTTT
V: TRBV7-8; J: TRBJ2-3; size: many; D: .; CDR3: CATTGLSTDTQYF; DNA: TGTGCCACCACAGGGCTGAGCACAGATACGCAGTATTTT
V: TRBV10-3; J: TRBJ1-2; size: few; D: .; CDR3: CAISSQGRDYGYTF; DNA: TGTGCCATCAGTAGCCAGGGGCGCGACTATGGCTACACCTTC
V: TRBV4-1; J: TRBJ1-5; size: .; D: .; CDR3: CASSQGYGNQPQHF; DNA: TGCGCCAGCAGCCAAGGATACGGAAATCAGCCCCAGCATTTT
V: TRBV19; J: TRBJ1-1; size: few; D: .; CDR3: CASSIAIDTEAFF; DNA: TGTGCCAGTAGTATAGCGATTGACACTGAAGCTTTCTTT
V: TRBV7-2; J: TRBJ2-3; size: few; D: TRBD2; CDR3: CASSKEVLAGGGSYRYAVF; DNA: TGTGCCAGCAGCAAAGAGGTTCTAGCGGGGGGGGGCTCTTACAGATACGCAGTATTT
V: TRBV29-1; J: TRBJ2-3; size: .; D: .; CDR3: CSALAVTSTDTQYF; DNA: TGCAGCGCCCTAGCAGTTACTAGCACAGATACGCAGTATTTT
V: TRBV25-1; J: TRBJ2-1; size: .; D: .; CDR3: CASSGQSRSYNEQFF; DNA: TGTGCCAGCTCCGGGCAGTCCCGCTCCTACAATGAGCAGTTCTTC
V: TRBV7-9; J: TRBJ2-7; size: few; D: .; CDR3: CASSHGTSYEQYF; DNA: TGTGCCAGCAGCCATGGGACAAGCTACGAGCAGTACTTC
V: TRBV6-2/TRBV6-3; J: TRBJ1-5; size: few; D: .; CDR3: CASSYAVPGGDNQPQHF; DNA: TGTGCCAGCAGTTACGCGGTACCGGGGGGAGACAATCAGCCCCAGCATTTT
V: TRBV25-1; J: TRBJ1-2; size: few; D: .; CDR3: CASSGGSLETATNYGYTF; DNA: TGTGCCAGCAGTGGGGGGTCTCTCGAGACGGCCACTAACTATGGCTACACCTTC
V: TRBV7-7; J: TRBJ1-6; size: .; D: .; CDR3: CASSRDVYSPLHF; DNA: TGTGCTAGCAGCCGGGACGTTTATTCACCCCTCCACTTT
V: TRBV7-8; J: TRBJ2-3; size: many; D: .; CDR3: CASSLARKSTDTQYF; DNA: TGTGCCAGCAGCTTAGCCAGGAAAAGCACAGATACGCAGTATTTT
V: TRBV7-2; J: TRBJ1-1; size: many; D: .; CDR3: CASSFGRGGTEAFF; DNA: TGTGCCAGCAGCTTTGGCAGGGGTGGGACTGAAGCTTTCTTT
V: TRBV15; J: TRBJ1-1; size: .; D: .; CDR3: CATSRDRYLNTEAFF; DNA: TGTGCCACCAGCAGAGACAGATACCTGAACACTGAAGCTTTCTTT